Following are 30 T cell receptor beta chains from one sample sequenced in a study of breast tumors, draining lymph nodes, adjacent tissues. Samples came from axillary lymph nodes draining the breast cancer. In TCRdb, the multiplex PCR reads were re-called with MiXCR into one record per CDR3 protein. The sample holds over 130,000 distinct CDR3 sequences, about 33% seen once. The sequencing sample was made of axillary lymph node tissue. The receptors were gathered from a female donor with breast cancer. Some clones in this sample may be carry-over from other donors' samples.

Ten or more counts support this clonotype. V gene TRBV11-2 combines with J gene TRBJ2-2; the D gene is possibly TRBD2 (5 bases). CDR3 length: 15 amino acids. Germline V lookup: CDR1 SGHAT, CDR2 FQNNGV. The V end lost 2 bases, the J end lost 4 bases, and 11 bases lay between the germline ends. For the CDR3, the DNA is TGTGCCAGCAGCTTAAGGACTGCGACCACCGGGGAGCTGTTTTTT. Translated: CASSLRTATTGELFF.

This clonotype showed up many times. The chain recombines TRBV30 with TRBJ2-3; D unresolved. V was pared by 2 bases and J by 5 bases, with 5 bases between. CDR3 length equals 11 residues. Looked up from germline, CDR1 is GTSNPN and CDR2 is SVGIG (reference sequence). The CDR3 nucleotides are TGTGCCTGGAGTTACGAAGATACGCAGTATTTT. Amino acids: CAWSYEDTQYF.

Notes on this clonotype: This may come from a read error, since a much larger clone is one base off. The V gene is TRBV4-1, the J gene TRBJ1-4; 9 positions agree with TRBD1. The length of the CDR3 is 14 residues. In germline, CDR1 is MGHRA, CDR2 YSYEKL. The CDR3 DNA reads TGCGCCAGCAGGGACAGGGGTACTAATGAAAAACTGCTTTTT. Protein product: CASRDRGTNEKLLF.

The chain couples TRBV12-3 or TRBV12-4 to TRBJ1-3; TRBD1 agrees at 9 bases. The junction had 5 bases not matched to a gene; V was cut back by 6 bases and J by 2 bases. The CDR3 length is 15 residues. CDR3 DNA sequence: TGTGCCAGCAGGGGACAGGGTCTTCCTGGAAACACCATATATTTT. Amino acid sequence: CASRGQGLPGNTIYF.

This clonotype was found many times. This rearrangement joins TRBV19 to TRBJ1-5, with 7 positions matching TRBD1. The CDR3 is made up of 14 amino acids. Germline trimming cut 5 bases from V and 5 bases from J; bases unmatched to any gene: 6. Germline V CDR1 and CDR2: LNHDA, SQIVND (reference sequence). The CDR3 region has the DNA TGTGCCAGTAGTCCCTACAGGGGAGATCAGCCCCAGCATTTT. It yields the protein CASSPYRGDQPQHF.

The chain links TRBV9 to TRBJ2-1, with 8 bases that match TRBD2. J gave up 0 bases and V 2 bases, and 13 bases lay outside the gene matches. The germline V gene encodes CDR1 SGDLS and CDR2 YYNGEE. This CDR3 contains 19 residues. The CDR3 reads CASSVEDRERGSSYNEQFF. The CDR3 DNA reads TGTGCCAGCAGCGTTGAAGATCGGGAGCGGGGGAGCTCCTACAATGAGCAGTTCTTC.

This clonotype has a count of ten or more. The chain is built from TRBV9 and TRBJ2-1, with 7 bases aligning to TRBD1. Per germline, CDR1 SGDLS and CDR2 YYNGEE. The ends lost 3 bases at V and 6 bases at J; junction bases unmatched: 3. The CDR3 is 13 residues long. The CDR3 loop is CASSDRQGNEQFF. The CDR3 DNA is TGTGCCAGCAGCGACCGACAGGGCAATGAGCAGTTCTTC.

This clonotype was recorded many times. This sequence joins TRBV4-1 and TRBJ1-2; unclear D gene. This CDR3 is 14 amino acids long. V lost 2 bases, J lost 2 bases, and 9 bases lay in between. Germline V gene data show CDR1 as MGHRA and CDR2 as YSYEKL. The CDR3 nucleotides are TGCGCCAGCAGCCAACCCCCGGGGAACTATGGCTACACCTTC. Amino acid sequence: CASSQPPGNYGYTF.

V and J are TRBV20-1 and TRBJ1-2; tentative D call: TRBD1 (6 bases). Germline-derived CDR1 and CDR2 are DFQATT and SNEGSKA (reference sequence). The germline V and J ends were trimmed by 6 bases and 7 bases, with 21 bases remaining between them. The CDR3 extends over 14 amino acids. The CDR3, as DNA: TGCAGTGCGAGGGCCCCGGTAAGGGGGTCTGGCTACACCTTC. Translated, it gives CSARAPVRGSGYTF.

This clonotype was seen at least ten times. The CDR3: CASSLPPAYEQYF. CDR3 in DNA: TGTGCCAGCAGTCTACCCCCAGCCTACGAGCAGTACTTC. The V call is TRBV28, the J call TRBJ2-7, with D unresolved. CDR3 length: 13 amino acids. From germline, CDR1 is MDHEN and CDR2 SYDVKM. The ends were cut back, 5 bases at V and 2 bases at J, with 10 bases in the middle.

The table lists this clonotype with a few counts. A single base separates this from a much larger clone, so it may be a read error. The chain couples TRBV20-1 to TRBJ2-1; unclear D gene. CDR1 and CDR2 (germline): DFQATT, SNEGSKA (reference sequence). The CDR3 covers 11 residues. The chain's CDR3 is CSALKDNEQSF. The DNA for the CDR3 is TGCAGTGCTCTTAAAGACAATGAGCAGTCCTTC.

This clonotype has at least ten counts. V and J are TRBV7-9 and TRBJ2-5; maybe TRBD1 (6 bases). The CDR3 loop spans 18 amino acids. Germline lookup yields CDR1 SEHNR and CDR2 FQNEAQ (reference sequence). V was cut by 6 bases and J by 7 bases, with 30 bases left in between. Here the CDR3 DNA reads TGTGCCAGCAGTCTAAGGGCCGAGGGGGTGACCGCGTCGACGACCCAGTACTTC. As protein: CASSLRAEGVTASTTQYF.

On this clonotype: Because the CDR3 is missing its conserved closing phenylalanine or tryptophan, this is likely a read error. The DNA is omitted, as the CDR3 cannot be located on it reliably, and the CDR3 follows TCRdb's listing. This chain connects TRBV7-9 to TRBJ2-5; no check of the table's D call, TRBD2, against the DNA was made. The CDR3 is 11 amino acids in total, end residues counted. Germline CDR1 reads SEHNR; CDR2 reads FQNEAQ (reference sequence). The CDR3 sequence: CASSDKGGPYT.

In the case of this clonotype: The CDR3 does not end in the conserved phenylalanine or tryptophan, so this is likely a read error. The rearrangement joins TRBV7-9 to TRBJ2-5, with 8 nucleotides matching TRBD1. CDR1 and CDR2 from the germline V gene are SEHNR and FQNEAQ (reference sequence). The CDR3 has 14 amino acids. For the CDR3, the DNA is TGCGCCAGCAGCTTGGGGGGACAGGATGAGACCCAGTACCTC. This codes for CASSLGGQDETQYL.

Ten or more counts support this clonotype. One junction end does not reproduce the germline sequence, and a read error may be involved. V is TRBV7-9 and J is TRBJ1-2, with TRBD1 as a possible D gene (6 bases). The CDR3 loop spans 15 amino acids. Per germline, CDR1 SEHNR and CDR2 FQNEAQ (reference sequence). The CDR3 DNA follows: TGTGCCAGCAGCTTAGCAGAACAGGGATTCGGCGGCTACCCCTTC. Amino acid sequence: CASSLAEQGFGGYPF.

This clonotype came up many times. CDR3 nucleotide sequence: TGTGCCAGCAGTTTACAGGGGGTAAGCAATCAGCCCCAGCATTTT. Amino acids: CASSLQGVSNQPQHF. The chain has TRBV6-1 and TRBJ1-5; TRBD1 aligns across 8 bases. The germline V gene encodes CDR1 MNHNS and CDR2 SASEGT. Losses at the gene ends were 5 bases for V and 1 base for J; bases not matched to a gene: 4. This CDR3 is built from 15 residues.

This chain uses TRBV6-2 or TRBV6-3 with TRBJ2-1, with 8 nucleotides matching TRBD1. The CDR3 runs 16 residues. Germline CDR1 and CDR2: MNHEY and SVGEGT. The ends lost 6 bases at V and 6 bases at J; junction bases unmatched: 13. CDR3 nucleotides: TGTGCCAGCAGGCTTTTAGGACAGGGAGCCCTCAATGAGCAGTTCTTC. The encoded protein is CASRLLGQGALNEQFF.

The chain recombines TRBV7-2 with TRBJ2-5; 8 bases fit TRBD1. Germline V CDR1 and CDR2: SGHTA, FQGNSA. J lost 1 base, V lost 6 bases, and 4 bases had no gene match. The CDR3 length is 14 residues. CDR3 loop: CASRSQGGQETQYF. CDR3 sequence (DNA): TGTGCCAGCAGATCACAGGGGGGCCAAGAGACCCAGTACTTC. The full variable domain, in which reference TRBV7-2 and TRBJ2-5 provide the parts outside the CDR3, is GAGVSQSPSNKVTEKGKDVELRCDPISGHTALYWYRQSLGQGLEFLIYFQGNSAPDKSGLPSDRFSAERTGGSVSTLTIQRTQQEDSAVYLCASRSQGGQETQYFGPGTRLLVL.

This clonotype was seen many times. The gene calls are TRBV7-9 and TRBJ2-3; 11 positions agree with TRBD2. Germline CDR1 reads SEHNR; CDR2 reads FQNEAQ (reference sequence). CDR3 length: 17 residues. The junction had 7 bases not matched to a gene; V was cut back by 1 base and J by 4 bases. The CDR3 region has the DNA TGTGCCAGCAGCTTAGAGACTAGCGGGAATTCCCCAGATACGCAGTATTTT. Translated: CASSLETSGNSPDTQYF.

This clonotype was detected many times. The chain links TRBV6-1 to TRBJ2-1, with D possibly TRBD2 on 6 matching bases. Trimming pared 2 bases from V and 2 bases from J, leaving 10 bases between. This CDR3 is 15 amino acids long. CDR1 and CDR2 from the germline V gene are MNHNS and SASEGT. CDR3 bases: TGTGCCAGCAGTGAACAAGCGGGCACCTACAATGAGCAGTTCTTC. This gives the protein CASSEQAGTYNEQFF.

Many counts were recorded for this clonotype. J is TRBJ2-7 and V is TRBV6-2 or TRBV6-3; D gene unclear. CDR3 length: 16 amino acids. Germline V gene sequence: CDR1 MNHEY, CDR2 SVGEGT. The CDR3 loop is CASSKGRQALSSEQYV. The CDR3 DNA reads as TGTGCCAGCAGTAAAGGCCGGCAGGCCCTCTCCTCCGAGCAGTACGTC.

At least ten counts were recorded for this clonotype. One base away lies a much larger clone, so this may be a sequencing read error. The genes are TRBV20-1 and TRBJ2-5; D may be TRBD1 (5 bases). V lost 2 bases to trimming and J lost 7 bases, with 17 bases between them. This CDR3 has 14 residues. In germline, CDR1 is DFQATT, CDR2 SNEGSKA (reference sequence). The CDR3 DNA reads TGCAGTGCTAGAACGGCTCTAGGGGAAGCGACCCAGTACTTC. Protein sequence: CSARTALGEATQYF.

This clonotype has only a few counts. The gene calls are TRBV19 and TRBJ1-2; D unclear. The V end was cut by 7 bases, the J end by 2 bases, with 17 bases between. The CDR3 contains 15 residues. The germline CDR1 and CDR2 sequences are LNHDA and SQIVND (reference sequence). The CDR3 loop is CASTSGDLRNYGYTF. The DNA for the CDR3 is TGTGCCAGTACTTCAGGTGATCTACGGAACTATGGCTACACCTTC.

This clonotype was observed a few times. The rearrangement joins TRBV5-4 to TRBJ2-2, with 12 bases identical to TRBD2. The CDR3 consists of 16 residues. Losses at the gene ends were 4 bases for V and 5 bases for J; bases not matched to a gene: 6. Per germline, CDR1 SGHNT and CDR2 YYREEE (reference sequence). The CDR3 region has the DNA TGTGCCAGCAGCCCCGGGACTAGCGGGTTTACCGGGGAGCTGTTTTTT. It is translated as CASSPGTSGFTGELFF.

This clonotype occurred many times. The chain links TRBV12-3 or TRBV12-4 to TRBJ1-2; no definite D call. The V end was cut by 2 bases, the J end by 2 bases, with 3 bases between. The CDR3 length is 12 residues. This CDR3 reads CASSLRNYGYTF. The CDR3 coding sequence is TGTGCCAGCAGTTTAAGGAACTATGGCTACACCTTC.

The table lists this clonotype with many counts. The CDR3 loop is CSARDGQGAGKLFF. The DNA of the CDR3 is TGCAGTGCTAGAGATGGACAGGGGGCTGGAAAACTGTTTTTT. The V call is TRBV20-1, the J call TRBJ1-4; TRBD1 aligns across 11 bases. The V and J ends lost 0 bases and 10 bases, in that order; junction bases with no gene match: 4. CDR1 is DFQATT and CDR2 is SNEGSKA in the germline V gene (reference sequence). This CDR3 comprises 14 residues.

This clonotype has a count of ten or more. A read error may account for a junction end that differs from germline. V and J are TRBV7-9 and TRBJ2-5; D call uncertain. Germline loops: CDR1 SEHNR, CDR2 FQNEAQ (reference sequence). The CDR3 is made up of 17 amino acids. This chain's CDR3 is CASSPMSRPLLQEPQYF. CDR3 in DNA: TGTGCCAGCAGCCCCATGAGCAGGCCTTTACTCCAAGAGCCCCAGTACTTC.

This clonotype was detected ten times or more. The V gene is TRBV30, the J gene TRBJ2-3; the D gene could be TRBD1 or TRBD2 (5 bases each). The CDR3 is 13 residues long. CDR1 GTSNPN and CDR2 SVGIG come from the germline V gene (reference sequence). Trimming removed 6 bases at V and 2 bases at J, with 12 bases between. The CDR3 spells CACAMGTTDTQYF. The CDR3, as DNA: TGTGCCTGTGCAATGGGGACCACAGATACGCAGTATTTT.

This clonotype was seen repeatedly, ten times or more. The CDR3 sequence is CASSGTSSGANVLTF. The CDR3, as DNA: TGTGCCAGCTCTGGGACCTCCTCTGGGGCCAACGTCCTGACTTTC. The chain joins TRBV6-1 to TRBJ2-6; tentatively, D is TRBD1 or TRBD2 (5 bases each). The CDR3 has 15 amino acids. CDR1 is MNHNS and CDR2 is SASEGT in the germline V gene. The ends were cut back, 8 bases at V and 0 bases at J, with 11 bases in the middle.

CDR3 residues: CASSLGDPNEQYV. The DNA of the CDR3 is TGTGCCAGCAGCTTAGGGGACCCCAATGAGCAGTACGTC. The genes are TRBV7-2 and TRBJ2-7; perhaps D is TRBD1 or TRBD2 (5 bases each). The germline gives CDR1 SGHTA, CDR2 FQGNSA. The V gene lost 1 base and the J gene lost 7 bases, with 11 bases spanning the gap. The CDR3 consists of 13 residues.